This TCR beta chain is from a study of preoperative IRX-2 immunotherapy in early breast cancer (dated by TCRdb to the late 2010s). CDR1 and CDR2, per the germline V gene, are MNHNS and SASEGT. From cysteine to phenylalanine, the CDR3 is 17 amino acids long. Only the CDR3 part of the read is kept: 51 bases, read in frame from the first base. V drops 1 base and J drops 7 bases, leaving 22 bases in between. On this clone: Its specific antigen is unknown. No much larger clone is present one base from it, and per-base qualities are unavailable.

In the paper's terms, the treatment or condition label means: preoperative locoregional IRX-2 cytokine immunotherapy. The samples were obtained from a phase Ib study in which preoperative, locoregional IRX-2 cytokine immunotherapy intended to prime immune responses was tested. Patients with early-stage breast cancer who were given IRX-2 before surgery served as donors. Library prep was done by the immunoSEQ multiplex PCR assay. This immuneACCESS table, as held by TCRdb, lists in-frame sequences with V and J called but not all clones. Of the missing ones, under half trace to an unresolved V gene in checked studies; the others have no known cause. The sample includes around 25,000 clones, with roughly 89% observed a single time. The ten biggest clones cover 28% of the sample.

This sample comprised tumor tissue, obtained after IRX-2 immunotherapy. Recombination connected TRBV6-1 to TRBJ1-2; no confident D gene assignment can be made. This sequence was found in a human donor with breast cancer. At the DNA level, the sequence is TGTGCCAGCAGTGAAGATCTTACGGGTGCGATAAAGGTTGGCTACACCTTC. It translates as CASSEDLTGAIKVGYTF.